This T cell receptor beta chain was sequenced in a study of CD8 T cells in Susac syndrome. The wider study: When blood was drawn, the patients with Susac syndrome were therapy-naive, on corticosteroids, or on intravenous immunoglobulin alone.

Random hexamers served to reverse transcribe roughly 0.5 to 1 ug RNA. From the immunoSEQ multiplex PCR reads, TCRdb called clonotypes with MiXCR, one entry per CDR3 protein. The repertoire holds 150,000 to 200,000 distinct CDR3 sequences, with about 91% as singletons. Study-wide points: The CD4+ T cell repertoire of patients with Susac syndrome showed no detectable clonal expansion.

TEMRA cells underwent FACS enrichment and CD8+ and CD4+ T cells underwent negative isolation. The CDR3 runs to 13 residues. Germline values: CDR1 SGHDN, CDR2 FVKESK. V lost 2 bases and J lost 4, with 8 bases in between. This clonotype was observed a single time. Its antigen is unidentified. The sequence derives from a human donor with Susac syndrome. The V and J genes are TRBV14 and TRBJ1-1; the D is unclear. The sequencing input was CD4+ T cells from PBMCs. CDR3 in amino acids: CASSQQASTEAFF. In nucleotides, the CDR3 is TGTGCCAGCAGCCAACAGGCTTCCACTGAAGCTTTCTTT.